These 5 T cell receptor beta chains share one sample of origin, sequenced in a study of response to subunit inactivated influenza vaccine. TCRdb fed the RT-PCR reads into MiXCR, producing one record per CDR3 protein. The data contain about 780,000 distinct CDR3 sequences, about a fifth of them singletons. Material: PBMCs from blood, obtained 5 days after vaccination. All receptors derive from a man aged 45-60 years who received an inactivated influenza vaccine.

The chain joins TRBV12-3 or TRBV12-4 to TRBJ2-1; 7 positions match TRBD2. The CDR3 runs 16 residues. J was trimmed by 10 bases and V by 2 bases; bases with no gene match: 14. The CDR3 reads CASSLYRAGDPREQFF. CDR3 DNA sequence: TGTGCCAGCAGTTTATATCGGGCGGGAGACCCCCGGGAGCAGTTCTTC.

This clonotype was observed a handful of times. The rearrangement joins TRBV7-9 to TRBJ2-3, with 7 positions matching TRBD2. Losses at the gene ends were 8 bases for V and 5 bases for J; bases not matched to a gene: 7. The CDR3 length is 13 residues. Looked up from germline, CDR1 is SEHNR and CDR2 is FQNEAQ (reference sequence). In DNA form, the CDR3 reads TGTGCCAGCCTGGGAGGGGCTGGAGATACGCAGTATTTT. Translation gives CASLGGAGDTQYF.

The rearrangement uses TRBV20-1 and TRBJ2-1, with TRBD2 identical over 14 bases. Germline CDR1 is DFQATT and CDR2 is SNEGSKA (reference sequence). This CDR3 is 17 amino acids long. J gave up 1 base and V 5 bases, and 7 bases lay outside the gene matches. CDR3 region: CSAAGTSGSASYNEQFF. CDR3 nucleotides: TGCAGTGCTGCCGGGACTAGCGGGAGTGCATCCTACAATGAGCAGTTCTTC.

V usage is TRBV5-1 and J usage is TRBJ1-1; D is undetermined. The germline V gene has CDR1 SGHRS and CDR2 YFSETQ. The CDR3 runs to 15 residues. V shed 2 bases and J shed 1 base, with 12 bases lying between them. The CDR3 loop is CASSFLVRRNTEAFF. The CDR3 bases are TGCGCCAGCAGCTTTTTAGTGCGGCGGAACACTGAAGCTTTCTTT.

As DNA, the CDR3 is TGTGCCAGCAGTGAAGTCGGACAGGGGGGCTACACCTTC. Translated: CASSEVGQGGYTF. The rearrangement joins TRBV6-1 to TRBJ1-2, with TRBD1 identical over 9 bases. CDR1 MNHNS and CDR2 SASEGT come from the germline V gene. This CDR3 region has 13 residues. V shed 1 base, J shed 8 bases, and the junction held 2 bases outside the gene matches.